A single sample gave rise to the 32 T cell receptor beta chains below, sequenced in a study of neoadjuvant nivolumab and ipilimumab in lung cancer. Sequenced by immunoSEQ multiplex PCR; TCRdb stores in-frame clones only, minus some. Of about 38,000 clones in the sample, 75% to 90% were seen once. The sample was peripheral blood, taken before neoadjuvant nivolumab, alone or with ipilimumab. The receptors originated from an adult with non-small cell lung cancer.

This clone was counted once. The chain recombines TRBV5-1 with TRBJ2-3; D is unclear. From germline, CDR1 is SGHRS and CDR2 YFSETQ. CDR3 length: 15 amino acids. Trimming cost V 0 bases and J 0 bases, with 8 bases left between them. The chain's CDR3 is CASSLEFSSTDTQYF. The CDR3 DNA is TGCGCCAGCAGCTTGGAGTTCTCTAGCACAGATACGCAGTATTTT.

This chain connects TRBV6-1 to TRBJ1-3; possible D gene TRBD1, 6 bases. The CDR3 extends over 14 amino acids. The V end lost 6 bases, the J end lost 0 bases, and 9 bases lay between the germline ends. Germline V gene sequence: CDR1 MNHNS, CDR2 SASEGT. The CDR3 protein is CASRMGASGNTIYF. The CDR3 DNA follows: TGTGCCAGCAGGATGGGGGCCTCTGGAAACACCATATATTTT.

The rearrangement joins TRBV28 to TRBJ2-5, with 12 nucleotides matching TRBD2. V lost 6 bases to trimming and J lost 5 bases; unmatched junction nucleotides: 7. The CDR3 consists of 15 residues. Germline V gene lookup returns CDR1 MDHEN and CDR2 SYDVKM. Here the CDR3 DNA reads TGTGCCAGCAGCCCTCTAGCGGGAGGGACGGAGACCCAGTACTTC. This encodes CASSPLAGGTETQYF.

This clone was seen just once. The chain joins TRBV19 to TRBJ2-7; TRBD2 matches 8 bases. The CDR3 spans 17 residues. Germline CDR1 and CDR2: LNHDA and SQIVND (reference sequence). V shed 3 bases and J 3 bases; nucleotides not matched to a gene: 13. The CDR3: CASSIRAIAGTDYEQYF. The DNA for the CDR3 is TGTGCCAGTAGTATTAGGGCGATAGCGGGAACAGACTACGAGCAGTACTTC.

This clone was observed a few times. The V gene is TRBV6-6, the J gene TRBJ2-1; possibly TRBD1 for D (5 bases). Germline V gives CDR1 MNHNY, CDR2 SVGAGI (reference sequence). The CDR3 has 12 residues. CDR3 protein: CGTRSEINEQFF. CDR3 sequence (DNA): TGTGGGACAAGGTCGGAGATAAATGAGCAGTTCTTC.

The chain couples TRBV7-9 to TRBJ2-3; TRBD2 might be the D (5 bases). This CDR3 is built from 16 residues. Looked up from germline, CDR1 is SEHNR and CDR2 is FQNEAQ (reference sequence). With 1 base removed from V and 0 bases from J, the gap between germline ends came to 11 bases. The CDR3 DNA reads as TGTGCCAGCAGCTTAGAGTTGGGCGGGAGCACAGATACGCAGTATTTT. Protein: CASSLELGGSTDTQYF.

The chain carries TRBV29-1 and TRBJ1-1; D is undetermined. The germline gives CDR1 SQVTM, CDR2 ANQGSEA. Trimming removed 4 bases from V and 3 bases from J, with 9 bases in between. This CDR3 spans 12 amino acids. Here the CDR3 DNA reads TGCAGCGTTGCCATACTTGACACTGAAGCTTTCTTT. Translation: CSVAILDTEAFF.

This chain uses TRBV5-1 with TRBJ2-1; 7 nucleotides agree with TRBD2. This CDR3 is built from 17 residues. V dropped 2 bases and J dropped 2; count of bases not matched to a gene: 10. Germline V gives CDR1 SGHRS, CDR2 YFSETQ. The CDR3 DNA reads as TGCGCCAGCAGCTTAAACCGAAGCGGGATAACCTACAATGAGCAGTTCTTC. Amino acid sequence: CASSLNRSGITYNEQFF.

The rearrangement joins TRBV11-3 to TRBJ2-1; maybe TRBD1 (5 bases). The CDR3 sequence is 13 residues long. Germline V gene sequence: CDR1 SGHNT, CDR2 YENEEA. The germline V and J ends were trimmed by 1 base and 11 bases, with 12 bases remaining between them. This CDR3 is CASSLGVTAKQFF. The DNA of the CDR3 is TGTGCCAGCAGCTTAGGCGTGACAGCAAAGCAGTTCTTC.

The chain joins TRBV5-1 to TRBJ1-5; D gene ambiguous. Deletions cut 4 bases from V and 7 bases from J, with 15 bases between. The CDR3 has 14 amino acids. Germline V lookup: CDR1 SGHRS, CDR2 YFSETQ. The CDR3 protein is CASSQDGRDQPQHF. Here the CDR3 DNA reads TGCGCCAGCAGCCAGGACGGACGAGACCAGCCCCAGCATTTT.

J is TRBJ1-1 and V is TRBV6-5, with TRBD1 matching 7 bases. Germline lookup yields CDR1 MNHEY and CDR2 SVGAGI. The junction had 6 bases not matched to a gene; V was cut back by 6 bases and J by 8 bases. This CDR3 has 12 amino acids. In DNA form, the CDR3 reads TGTGCCAGCAGGGGTCCGGGACAGGAAGCTTTCTTT. Protein product: CASRGPGQEAFF.

The chain has TRBV5-1 and TRBJ1-1; TRBD1 matches 8 bases. This CDR3 comprises 15 residues. The J segment lost 3 bases and the V segment lost 3 bases, leaving 7 bases of the junction unmatched. The germline V gene has CDR1 SGHRS and CDR2 YFSETQ. The CDR3 sequence: CASSSAPQGDTEAFF. CDR3 coding DNA: TGCGCCAGCAGCTCGGCACCACAGGGGGACACTGAAGCTTTCTTT.

The rearrangement joins TRBV20-1 to TRBJ2-5; possible D gene TRBD2, 6 bases. The V end was cut by 7 bases, the J end by 7 bases, with 13 bases between. The CDR3 has 11 amino acids. Per germline, CDR1 DFQATT and CDR2 SNEGSKA (reference sequence). The CDR3 protein is CSGRDSGTQYF. The DNA of the CDR3 is TGCAGTGGGAGGGATTCGGGGACCCAGTACTTC.

J is TRBJ1-1 and V is TRBV9; 8 nucleotides align to TRBD1. The CDR3 is 16 amino acids. The J segment lost 0 bases and the V segment lost 3 bases, leaving 7 bases of the junction unmatched. Germline-derived CDR1 and CDR2 are SGDLS and YYNGEE. Written as DNA, the CDR3 is TGTGCCAGCAGCGCCCACCCGGGACAGGTGAACACTGAAGCTTTCTTT. It encodes CASSAHPGQVNTEAFF.

The J gene is TRBJ1-2, the V gene TRBV5-1; D is perhaps TRBD1 (5 bases). With 1 base removed from V and 0 bases from J, the gap between germline ends came to 10 bases. The germline gives CDR1 SGHRS, CDR2 YFSETQ. The CDR3 covers 15 residues. CDR3 in amino acids: CASSLSAGPNYGYTF. The CDR3 DNA follows: TGCGCCAGCAGCTTGAGCGCGGGACCTAACTATGGCTACACCTTC. Combining the CDR3 with reference TRBV5-1 and TRBJ1-2 gives the whole variable domain KAGVTQTPRYLIKTRGQQVTLSCSPISGHRSVSWYQQTPGQGLQFLFEYFSETQRNKGNFPGRFSGRQFSNSRSEMNVSTLELGDSALYLCASSLSAGPNYGYTFGSGTRLTVV.

The chain joins TRBV28 to TRBJ2-2, with D possibly matching TRBD2 (6 bases). CDR1 is MDHEN and CDR2 is SYDVKM in the germline V gene. The CDR3 runs 15 residues. The V gene lost 3 bases and the J gene lost 5 bases, with 13 bases spanning the gap. The CDR3 nucleotides are TGTGCCAGCAGTTTCCGGGGAGGACGGACCGGGGAGCTGTTTTTT. The encoded protein is CASSFRGGRTGELFF.

The V and J genes are TRBV12-2 and TRBJ2-7. TRBV12-2 is a pseudogene segment. CDR3 length: 16 residues. CDR3 nucleotide sequence: TGTGCAAGTCGCTTAGTACCATTTGGCAGCCCCTACGAGCAGTACTTC. Protein product: CASRLVPFGSPYEQYF.

The genes are TRBV7-3 and TRBJ2-3; 15 bases match TRBD2. The CDR3 sequence is 19 residues long. CDR1 is SGHTA and CDR2 is FQGTGA in the germline V gene. V shed 2 bases and J 3 bases; nucleotides not matched to a gene: 9. CDR3 loop: CASSLGRTSGRVRTDTQYF. The CDR3 DNA reads as TGTGCCAGCAGCTTAGGCCGGACTAGCGGGAGGGTTCGGACAGATACGCAGTATTTT.

The rearrangement uses TRBV5-4 and TRBJ2-2, with D uncertain. Trimming removed 4 bases at V and 0 bases at J, with 16 bases between. CDR3 length: 17 residues. Germline lookup yields CDR1 SGHNT and CDR2 YYREEE (reference sequence). The CDR3: CASSPTPPGTNTGELFF. The CDR3 nucleotides read TGTGCCAGCAGCCCGACCCCTCCGGGCACGAACACCGGGGAGCTGTTTTTT.

The chain uses TRBV9 and TRBJ2-7, with D perhaps TRBD1 (6 bases). The CDR3 loop spans 15 amino acids. Germline-derived CDR1 and CDR2 are SGDLS and YYNGEE. V lost 0 bases and J 2 bases, leaving 12 bases between the germline ends. The CDR3 DNA follows: TGTGCCAGCAGCGTAGCAGGGGAATTCACCTACGAGCAGTACTTC. It encodes CASSVAGEFTYEQYF.

CDR3 nucleotide sequence: TGTGCCAGCAGTTATGGCAGGGCGGGGGGTCAGCCCCAGCATTTT. Amino acid sequence: CASSYGRAGGQPQHF. The chain uses TRBV6-5 and TRBJ1-5; D may be TRBD1 (5 bases). The germline CDR1 and CDR2 sequences are MNHEY and SVGAGI. V lost 3 bases to trimming and J lost 6 bases, with 15 bases between them. The CDR3 runs 15 residues.

This chain's CDR3 is CASSSRTSGPTDTQYF. The CDR3 DNA sequence: TGTGCCAGCAGCTCACGGACTAGCGGCCCCACAGATACGCAGTATTTT. The chain is built from TRBV7-9 and TRBJ2-3; the match to TRBD2 covers 10 bases. This CDR3 region has 16 residues. The J segment lost 2 bases and the V segment lost 4 bases, leaving 6 bases of the junction unmatched. The germline V gene encodes CDR1 SEHNR and CDR2 FQNEAQ (reference sequence).

The CDR3 sequence: CAISGLAGRTDTQYF. The CDR3 DNA sequence: TGTGCCATCAGTGGACTTGCGGGAAGGACAGATACGCAGTATTTT. This chain connects TRBV10-3 to TRBJ2-3; D is possibly TRBD2 (6 bases). From germline, CDR1 is ENHRY and CDR2 SYGVKD. Trimming shortened V by 4 bases and J by 3 bases, and 14 bases separated the two germline ends. The CDR3 consists of 15 residues.

The gene calls are TRBV6-1 and TRBJ1-2; D uncertain. This CDR3 has 15 amino acids. V lost 2 bases to trimming and J lost 8 bases, with 18 bases between them. The germline V gene encodes CDR1 MNHNS and CDR2 SASEGT. CDR3 DNA sequence: TGTGCCAGCAGTGAATTTAGTCAGTCTGTGAGCGGCTACACCTTC. Translating gives CASSEFSQSVSGYTF.

The chain links TRBV6-5 to TRBJ1-5, with a weak D call TRBD1 (6 bases). This CDR3 comprises 14 residues. Trimming cost V 5 bases and J 0 bases, with 8 bases left between them. Germline V gives CDR1 MNHEY, CDR2 SVGAGI. CDR3 bases: TGTGCCAGCAGTACAGGGAATAGCAATCAGCCCCAGCATTTT. Amino acid sequence: CASSTGNSNQPQHF.

The chain combines TRBV5-1 with TRBJ2-7; 8 bases match TRBD2. V was clipped by 7 bases and J by 3 bases; unmatched bases: 15. This CDR3 has 16 amino acids. Germline CDR1 is SGHRS and CDR2 is YFSETQ. The CDR3 bases are TGCGCCAGCGGCCCGGGAGGGCAGGGGATTGGCTACGAGCAGTACTTC. Translation gives CASGPGGQGIGYEQYF. The variable domain in full, with the rest retrieved from reference TRBV5-1 and TRBJ2-7, is KAGVTQTPRYLIKTRGQQVTLSCSPISGHRSVSWYQQTPGQGLQFLFEYFSETQRNKGNFPGRFSGRQFSNSRSEMNVSTLELGDSALYLCASGPGGQGIGYEQYFGPGTRLTVT.

The chain links TRBV18 to TRBJ1-4; D not resolved. Trimming removed 4 bases from V and 4 bases from J, with 13 bases in between. Germline CDR1 and CDR2: KGHSH and LQKENI. The CDR3 extends over 15 amino acids. CDR3 sequence (DNA): TGTGCCAGCTCACTCACGCCAGTTAGTAATGAAAAACTGTTTTTT. Translated, it gives CASSLTPVSNEKLFF.

This clone was recorded once. Other DNA sequences within the sample encode an identical CDR3. This chain joins TRBV7-2 and TRBJ2-5; 8 bases match TRBD1. The germline V gene encodes CDR1 SGHTA and CDR2 FQGNSA. V lost 6 bases to trimming and J lost 4 bases; unmatched junction nucleotides: 7. The CDR3 has 14 residues. For the CDR3, the DNA is TGTGCCAGCAGTTTCCAGGGGGCCGGAGAGACCCAGTACTTC. It translates to CASSFQGAGETQYF.

The chain employs TRBV11-1 and TRBJ2-7; D remains unclear. Germline V gene sequence: CDR1 SGHAT, CDR2 FQDESV (reference sequence). The V gene lost 0 bases and the J gene lost 2 bases, with 14 bases spanning the gap. This CDR3 comprises 16 residues. The CDR3 region is CASSLAQSNLAYEQYF. In DNA form, the CDR3 reads TGTGCCAGCAGCTTAGCGCAATCAAACCTTGCCTACGAGCAGTACTTC.

This clone came up a few times. The chain joins TRBV5-8 to TRBJ1-1, with D unclear. Germline V gene sequence: CDR1 SGHTS, CDR2 YDEGEE. Deletions cut 0 bases from V and 11 bases from J, with 11 bases between. CDR3 length: 12 residues. The CDR3 DNA is TGTGCCAGCAGCTTGGTCGAACTCGCTGCTTTCTTT. Protein: CASSLVELAAFF.

This chain joins TRBV4-1 and TRBJ2-6; D gene ambiguous. Germline V gene lookup returns CDR1 MGHRA and CDR2 YSYEKL. Trimming took off 5 bases at V and 1 base at J, with 21 bases between the two ends. The CDR3 is 19 amino acids. CDR3 coding DNA: TGCGCCAGCAGCTCCCATCGTCGATCAGCAAGGTCTGGGGCCAACGTCCTGACTTTC. Protein sequence: CASSSHRRSARSGANVLTF.

The chain recombines TRBV30 with TRBJ2-7; TRBD1 matches 9 bases. CDR1 GTSNPN and CDR2 SVGIG come from the germline V gene (reference sequence). The junction had 7 bases not matched to a gene; V was cut back by 0 bases and J by 1 base. The CDR3 length is 16 residues. The CDR3 here is CAWSVRVGTGSYEQYF. In nucleotides, the CDR3 is TGTGCCTGGAGTGTACGAGTGGGGACAGGGTCCTACGAGCAGTACTTC.